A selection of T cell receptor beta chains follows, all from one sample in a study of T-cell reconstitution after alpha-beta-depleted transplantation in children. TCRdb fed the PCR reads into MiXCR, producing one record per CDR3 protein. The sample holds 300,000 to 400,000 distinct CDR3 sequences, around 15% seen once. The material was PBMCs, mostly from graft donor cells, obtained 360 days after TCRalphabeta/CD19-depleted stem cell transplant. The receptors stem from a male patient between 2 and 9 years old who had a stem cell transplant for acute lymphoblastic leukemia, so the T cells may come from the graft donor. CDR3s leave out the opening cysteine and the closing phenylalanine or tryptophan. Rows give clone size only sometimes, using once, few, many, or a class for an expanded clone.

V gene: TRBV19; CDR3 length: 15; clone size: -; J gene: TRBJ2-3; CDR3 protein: ASSINRGGPSTDTQY
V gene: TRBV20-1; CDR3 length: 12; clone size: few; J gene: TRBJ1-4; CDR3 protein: SATSRQGDEKLF
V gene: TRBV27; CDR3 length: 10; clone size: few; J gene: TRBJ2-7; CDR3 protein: ASSSHPYEQY
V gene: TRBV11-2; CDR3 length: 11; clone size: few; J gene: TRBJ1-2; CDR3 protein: ASSLVLQGGYT
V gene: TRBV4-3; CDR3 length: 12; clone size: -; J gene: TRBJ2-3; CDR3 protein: ASSQQLAGDTQY
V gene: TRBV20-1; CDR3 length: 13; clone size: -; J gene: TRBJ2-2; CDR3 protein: SASPGAGGTGELF
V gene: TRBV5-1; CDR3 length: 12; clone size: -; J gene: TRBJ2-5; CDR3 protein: ASSLVAYQETQY
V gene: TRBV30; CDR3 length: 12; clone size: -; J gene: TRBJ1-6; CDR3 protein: AWSTDGGGSPLH
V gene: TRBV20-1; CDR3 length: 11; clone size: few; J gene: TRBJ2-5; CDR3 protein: SATTSGSETQY
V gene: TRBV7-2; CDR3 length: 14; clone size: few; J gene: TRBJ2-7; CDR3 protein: ASSLAPSGRSYEQY
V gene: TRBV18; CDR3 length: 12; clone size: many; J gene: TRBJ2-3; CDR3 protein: ASLRGGPTDTQY
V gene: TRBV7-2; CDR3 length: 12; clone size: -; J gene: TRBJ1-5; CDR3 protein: ASSQGQSNQPQH
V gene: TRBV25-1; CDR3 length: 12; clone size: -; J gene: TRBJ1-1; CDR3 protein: ASSEWGVETEAF
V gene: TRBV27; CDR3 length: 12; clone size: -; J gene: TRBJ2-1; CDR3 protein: ASSLWASGNEQF
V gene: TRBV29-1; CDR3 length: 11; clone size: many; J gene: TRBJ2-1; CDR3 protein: SVDGGGPGEQF
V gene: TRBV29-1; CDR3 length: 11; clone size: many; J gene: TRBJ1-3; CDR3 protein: SVGANFGNTIY
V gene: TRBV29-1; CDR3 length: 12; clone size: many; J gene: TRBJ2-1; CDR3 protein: SVGTGLVYNEQF
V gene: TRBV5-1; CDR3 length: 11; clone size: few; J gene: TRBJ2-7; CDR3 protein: ASRGTSDYEQY
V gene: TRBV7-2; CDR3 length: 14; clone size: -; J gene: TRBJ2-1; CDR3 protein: ASSFSGASSYNEQF
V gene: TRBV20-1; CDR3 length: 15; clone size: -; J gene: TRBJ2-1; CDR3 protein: SARDRGSGRGYNEQF
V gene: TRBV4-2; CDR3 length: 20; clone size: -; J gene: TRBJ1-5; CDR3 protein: ASSQSRIPHRGRGYSNQPQH
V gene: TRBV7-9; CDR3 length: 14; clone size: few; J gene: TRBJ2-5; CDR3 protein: ASSLLAGGDQETQY
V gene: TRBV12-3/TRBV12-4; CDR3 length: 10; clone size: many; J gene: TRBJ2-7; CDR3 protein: ASSLTAAAPY
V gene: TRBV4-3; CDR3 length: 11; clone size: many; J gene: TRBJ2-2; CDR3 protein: ASSQEITGELF
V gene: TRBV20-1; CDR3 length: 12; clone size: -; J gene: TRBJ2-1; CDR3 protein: SATGPDSYNEQF
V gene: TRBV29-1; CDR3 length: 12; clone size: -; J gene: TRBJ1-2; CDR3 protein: SVEELGGIYGYT
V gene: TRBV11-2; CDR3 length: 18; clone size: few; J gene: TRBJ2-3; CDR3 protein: ASSYVFRQGTWSWTDTQY
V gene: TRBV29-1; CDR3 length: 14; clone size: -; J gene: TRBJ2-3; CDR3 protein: SDDKGLAGPSDTQY
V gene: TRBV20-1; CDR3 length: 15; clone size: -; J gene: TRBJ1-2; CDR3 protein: SARNRGTATPNYGYT
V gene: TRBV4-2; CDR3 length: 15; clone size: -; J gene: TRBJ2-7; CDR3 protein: ASSQDGWAGLYYEQY
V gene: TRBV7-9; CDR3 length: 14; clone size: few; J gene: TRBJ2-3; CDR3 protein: ASTPDGGSLTDTQY
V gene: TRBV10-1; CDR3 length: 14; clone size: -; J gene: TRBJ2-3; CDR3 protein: ASSEWPSGNTDTQY
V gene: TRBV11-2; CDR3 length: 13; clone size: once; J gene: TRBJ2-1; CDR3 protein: ASSRGSPSYNEQF